Sequencing of this TCR beta chain was carried out in a study of shared clonotypes between healthy human individuals. Assay: immunoSEQ multiplex PCR; the TCRdb copy retains only in-frame clones and omits some. The sample has under 600,000 clones, more than 95% seen once. Overall study findings and caveats: Non-shared clonotypes had lower generation probabilities than clonotypes shared by all four sorted-subset donors.

Note on this clone: Its antigen is unidentified.

The CDR3 contains 16 residues. The germline V gene encodes CDR1 SGHAT and CDR2 FQNNGV. V was shortened by 1 base and J by 0 bases, with 9 bases between the two germline ends. This clonotype was obtained from a woman aged 25 to 45 in good health. Sequencing input: naive CD4+ T cells sorted from blood. Subset noted: CD45RA+ positively selected. The genes are TRBV11-2 and TRBJ2-2; tentatively, D is TRBD2 (5 bases). CDR3 nucleotides: TGTGCCAGCAGCTTAGGTCCTAGCCCGAACACCGGGGAGCTGTTTTTT. As protein: CASSLGPSPNTGELFF.